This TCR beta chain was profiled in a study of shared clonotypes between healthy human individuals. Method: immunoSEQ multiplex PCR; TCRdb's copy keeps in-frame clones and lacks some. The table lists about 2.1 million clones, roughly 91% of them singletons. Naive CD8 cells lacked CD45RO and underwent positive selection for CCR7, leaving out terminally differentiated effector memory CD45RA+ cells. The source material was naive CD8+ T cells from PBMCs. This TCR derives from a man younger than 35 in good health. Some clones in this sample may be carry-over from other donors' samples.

The CDR3 here is CASSLNEGAYNEQFF. The CDR3 coding sequence is TGTGCCAGCAGCTTGAATGAGGGAGCCTACAATGAGCAGTTCTTC. The rearrangement uses TRBV11-1 and TRBJ2-1, with D tentatively TRBD2 (5 bases). V dropped 3 bases and J dropped 2 bases, with 11 bases sitting between them. CDR1 and CDR2 from the germline V gene are SGHAT and FQDESV (reference sequence). The CDR3 has 15 residues.